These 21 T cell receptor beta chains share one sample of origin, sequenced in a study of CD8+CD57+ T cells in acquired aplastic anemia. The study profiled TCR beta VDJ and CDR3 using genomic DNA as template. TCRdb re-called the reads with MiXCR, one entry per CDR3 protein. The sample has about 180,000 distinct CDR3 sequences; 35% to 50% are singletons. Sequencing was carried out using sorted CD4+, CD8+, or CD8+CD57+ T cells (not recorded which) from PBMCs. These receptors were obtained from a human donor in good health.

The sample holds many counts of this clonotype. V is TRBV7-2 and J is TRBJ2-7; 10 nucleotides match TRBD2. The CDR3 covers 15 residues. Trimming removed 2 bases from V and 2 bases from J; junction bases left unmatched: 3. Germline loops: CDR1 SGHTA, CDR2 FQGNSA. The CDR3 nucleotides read TGTGCCAGCAGCTTATCTAGCGGGGGTCCCTACGAGCAGTACTTC. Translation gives CASSLSSGGPYEQYF. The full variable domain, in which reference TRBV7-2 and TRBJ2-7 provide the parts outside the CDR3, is GAGVSQSPSNKVTEKGKDVELRCDPISGHTALYWYRQSLGQGLEFLIYFQGNSAPDKSGLPSDRFSAERTGGSVSTLTIQRTQQEDSAVYLCASSLSSGGPYEQYFGPGTRLTVT.

The CDR3 DNA follows: TGTGCCAGCCGTCGGCCTAGCGGTTCCTACAATGAGCAGTTCTTC. This translates into CASRRPSGSYNEQFF. The rearrangement joins TRBV25-1 to TRBJ2-1; 7 bases are a match to TRBD2. The CDR3 extends over 15 amino acids. Looked up from germline, CDR1 is MGHDK and CDR2 is SYGVNS. The ends lost 8 bases at V and 1 base at J; junction bases unmatched: 8.

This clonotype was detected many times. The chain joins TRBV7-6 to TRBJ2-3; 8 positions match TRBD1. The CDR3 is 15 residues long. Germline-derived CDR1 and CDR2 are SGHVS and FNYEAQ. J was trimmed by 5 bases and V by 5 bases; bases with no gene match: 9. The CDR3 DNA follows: TGTGCCAGCAGCCAGAGACAGGGGACCGAAGATACGCAGTATTTT. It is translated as CASSQRQGTEDTQYF. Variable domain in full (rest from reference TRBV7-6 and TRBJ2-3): GAGVSQSPRYKVTKRGQDVALRCDPISGHVSLYWYRQALGQGPEFLTYFNYEAQQDKSGLPNDRFSAERPEGSISTLTIQRTEQRDSAMYRCASSQRQGTEDTQYFGPGTRLTVL.

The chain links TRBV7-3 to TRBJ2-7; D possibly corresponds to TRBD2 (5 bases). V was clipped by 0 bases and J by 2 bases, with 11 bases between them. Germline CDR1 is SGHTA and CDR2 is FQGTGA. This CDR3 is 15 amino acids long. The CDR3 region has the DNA TGTGCCAGCAGCTTAACGCCGGGGTTGCCCTACGAGCAGTACTTC. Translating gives CASSLTPGLPYEQYF.

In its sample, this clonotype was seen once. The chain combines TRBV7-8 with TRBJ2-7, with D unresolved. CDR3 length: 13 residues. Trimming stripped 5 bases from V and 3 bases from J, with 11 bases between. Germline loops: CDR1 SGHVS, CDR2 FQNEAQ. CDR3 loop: CASSPGRVYEQYF. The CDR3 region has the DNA TGTGCCAGCAGCCCCGGCAGAGTCTACGAGCAGTACTTC.

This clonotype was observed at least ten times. The CDR3: CASSLGEGSTYGYTF. CDR3 DNA sequence: TGCGCCAGCAGCTTGGGGGAGGGAAGTACCTATGGCTACACCTTC. The chain is built from TRBV5-1 and TRBJ1-2; D is uncertain. CDR1 is SGHRS, CDR2 YFSETQ, per germline. Trimming stripped 0 bases from V and 4 bases from J, with 13 bases between. The CDR3 is made up of 15 amino acids.

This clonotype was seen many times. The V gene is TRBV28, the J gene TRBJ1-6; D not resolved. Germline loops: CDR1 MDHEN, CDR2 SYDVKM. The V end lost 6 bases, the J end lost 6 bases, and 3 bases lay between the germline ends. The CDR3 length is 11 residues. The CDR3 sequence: CASSLNSPLHF. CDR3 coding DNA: TGTGCCAGCAGCCTTAATTCACCCCTCCACTTT.

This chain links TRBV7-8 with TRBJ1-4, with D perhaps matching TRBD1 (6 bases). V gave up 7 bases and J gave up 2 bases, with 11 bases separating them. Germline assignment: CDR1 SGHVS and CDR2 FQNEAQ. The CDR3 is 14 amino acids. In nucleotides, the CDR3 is TGTGCCAGCACCCTAAGGGGGACTAATGAAAAACTGTTTTTT. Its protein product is CASTLRGTNEKLFF.

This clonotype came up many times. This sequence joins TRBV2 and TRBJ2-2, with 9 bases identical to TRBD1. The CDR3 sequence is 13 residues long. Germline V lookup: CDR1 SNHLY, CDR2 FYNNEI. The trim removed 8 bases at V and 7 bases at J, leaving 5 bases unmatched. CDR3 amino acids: CASEGQGIGELFF. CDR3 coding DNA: TGTGCCAGCGAGGGACAGGGAATCGGGGAGCTGTTTTTT.

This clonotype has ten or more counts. The CDR3 DNA follows: TGTGCCACCACTCCGTTAGGTAACTCCTACGAGCAGTACTTC. Translating it yields CATTPLGNSYEQYF. This rearrangement joins TRBV6-1 to TRBJ2-7; no clear D. The germline V gene encodes CDR1 MNHNS and CDR2 SASEGT. The CDR3 contains 14 residues. With 10 bases removed from V and 0 bases from J, the gap between germline ends came to 16 bases.

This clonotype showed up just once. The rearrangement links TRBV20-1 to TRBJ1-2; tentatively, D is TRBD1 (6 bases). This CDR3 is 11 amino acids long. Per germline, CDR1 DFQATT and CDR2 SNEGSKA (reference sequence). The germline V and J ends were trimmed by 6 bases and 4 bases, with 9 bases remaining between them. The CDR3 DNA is TGCAGTGCCAAGGACAGCTATGGCTACACCTTC. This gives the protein CSAKDSYGYTF.

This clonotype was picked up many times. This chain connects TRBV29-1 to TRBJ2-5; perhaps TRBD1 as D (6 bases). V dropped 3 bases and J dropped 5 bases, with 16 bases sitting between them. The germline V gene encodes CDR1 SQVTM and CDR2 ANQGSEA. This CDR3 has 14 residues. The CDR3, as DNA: TGCAGCGTTGAGGCGGCAGGGGATGTCGAGACCCAGTACTTC. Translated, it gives CSVEAAGDVETQYF.

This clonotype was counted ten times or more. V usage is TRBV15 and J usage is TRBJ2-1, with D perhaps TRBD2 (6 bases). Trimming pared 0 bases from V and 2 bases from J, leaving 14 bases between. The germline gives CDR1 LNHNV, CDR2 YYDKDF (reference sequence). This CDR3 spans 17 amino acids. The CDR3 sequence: CATSRESSGHAYNEQFF. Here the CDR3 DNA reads TGTGCCACCAGCAGAGAGAGTAGCGGACATGCCTACAATGAGCAGTTCTTC.

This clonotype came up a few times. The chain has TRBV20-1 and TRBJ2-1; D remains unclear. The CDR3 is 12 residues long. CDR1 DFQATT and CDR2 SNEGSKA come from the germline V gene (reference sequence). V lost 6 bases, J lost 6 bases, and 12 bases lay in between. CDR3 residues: CSALSPVNEQFF. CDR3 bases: TGCAGTGCCCTATCCCCGGTCAATGAGCAGTTCTTC.

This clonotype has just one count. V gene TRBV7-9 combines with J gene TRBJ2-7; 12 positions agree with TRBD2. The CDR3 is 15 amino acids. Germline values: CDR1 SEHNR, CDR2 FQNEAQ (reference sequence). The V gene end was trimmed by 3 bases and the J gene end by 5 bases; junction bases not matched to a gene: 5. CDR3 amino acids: CASSFGLAGIDEQYF. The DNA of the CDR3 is TGTGCCAGCAGCTTCGGACTAGCGGGAATCGACGAGCAGTACTTC.

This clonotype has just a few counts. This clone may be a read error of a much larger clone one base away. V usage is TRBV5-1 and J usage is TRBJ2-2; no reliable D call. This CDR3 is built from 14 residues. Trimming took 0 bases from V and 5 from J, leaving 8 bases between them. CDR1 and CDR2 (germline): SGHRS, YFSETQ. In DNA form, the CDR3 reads TGCGCCAGCAGCTTGGCCTCCATGACCGGGGAGCTGTTTTTT. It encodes CASSLASMTGELFF.

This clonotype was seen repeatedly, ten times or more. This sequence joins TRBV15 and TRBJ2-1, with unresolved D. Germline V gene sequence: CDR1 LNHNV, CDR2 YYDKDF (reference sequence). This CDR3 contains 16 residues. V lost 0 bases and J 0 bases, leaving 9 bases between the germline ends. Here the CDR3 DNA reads TGTGCCACCAGCAGAGAGGGCCCGGGCTCCTACAATGAGCAGTTCTTC. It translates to CATSREGPGSYNEQFF.

The CDR3 reads CASSLMGLAGESEQFF. CDR3 coding DNA: TGTGCCAGCAGCCTTATGGGACTAGCGGGAGAGAGTGAGCAGTTCTTC. V and J are TRBV7-6 and TRBJ2-1; 14 bases agree with TRBD2. The V segment lost 5 bases and the J segment 9 bases; nucleotides outside the gene matches: 9. CDR1 and CDR2 (germline): SGHVS, FNYEAQ. This CDR3 spans 16 amino acids.

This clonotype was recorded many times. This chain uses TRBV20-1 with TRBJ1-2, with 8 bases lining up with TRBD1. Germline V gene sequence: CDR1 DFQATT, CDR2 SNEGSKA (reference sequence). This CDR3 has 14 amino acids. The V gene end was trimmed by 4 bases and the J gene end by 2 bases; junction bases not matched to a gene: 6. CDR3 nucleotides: TGCAGTGCTACGCCGGGACAGGCGAACTATGGCTACACCTTC. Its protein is CSATPGQANYGYTF.

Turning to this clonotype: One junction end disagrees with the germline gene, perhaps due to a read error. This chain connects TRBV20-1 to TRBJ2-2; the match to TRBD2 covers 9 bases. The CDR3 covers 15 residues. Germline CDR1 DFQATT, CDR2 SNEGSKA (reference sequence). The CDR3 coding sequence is TGCAGTGCTCGGGGGACTAGCAGGATGAGCGGGGAGCTGTCTTTT. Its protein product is CSARGTSRMSGELSF.

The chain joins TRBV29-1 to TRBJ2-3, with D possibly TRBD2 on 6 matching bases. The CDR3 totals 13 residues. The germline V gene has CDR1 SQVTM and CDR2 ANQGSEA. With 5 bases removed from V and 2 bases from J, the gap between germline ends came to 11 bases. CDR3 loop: CSVSSGITDTQYF. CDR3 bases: TGCAGCGTTAGTAGCGGAATCACAGATACGCAGTATTTT.